This is a list of T cell receptor beta chains from one sample in a study of Graves' ophthalmopathy and Graves' hyperthyroidism. MiXCR was run by TCRdb on the multiplex PCR reads, yielding one entry per CDR3 protein. The sample consists of about 210,000 distinct CDR3 sequences, just under 30% of them appearing once. Sequencing was carried out using peripheral blood. Source of these receptors: a man between 45 and 60 years old with Graves' ophthalmopathy. Both conserved end residues are trimmed from each CDR3. A D gene is named only where the DNA matches it firmly.

.	TRBV6-5	TRBJ2-7	ASSLQGGYEQY
.	TRBV9	TRBJ2-5	ASSLPGRETQY
.	TRBV4-1	TRBJ2-2	ASSPRGGAGDTGELF
TRBD1	TRBV28	TRBJ1-5	ASSPGSGGVQPQH
TRBD2	TRBV12-3/TRBV12-4	TRBJ2-4	ASSPGTSGRGDIQY
.	TRBV5-1	TRBJ1-1	ASSSMGSNTEAF
TRBD1	TRBV20-1	TRBJ1-1	SALRDSNTEAF
TRBD1	TRBV13	TRBJ1-1	ASTLSAGGAMGTEAF
.	TRBV7-9	TRBJ2-2	ASSLVVGELF
.	TRBV28	TRBJ1-6	ASSPAGDAIGSPLH
.	TRBV6-2/TRBV6-3	TRBJ1-3	ASSYGSGNTIY
.	TRBV6-4	TRBJ1-1	ASNRGVNTEAF
.	TRBV28	TRBJ2-5	ASSLAWRGDQETQY
.	TRBV6-2/TRBV6-3	TRBJ1-1	ASSYRVGATEAF
.	TRBV7-2	TRBJ1-6	ASSFPQGGALH
.	TRBV15	TRBJ1-5	ATSRDLTGTTNNQPQH
.	TRBV27	TRBJ2-5	ASSGINQETQY
.	TRBV28	TRBJ2-7	ASSLVGERYEQY
TRBD1	TRBV18	TRBJ2-7	ASSPGQGVGEQY
.	TRBV29-1	TRBJ1-1	SGIGGEVNTEAF
.	TRBV29-1	TRBJ2-7	SVKADRNSYEQY
.	TRBV6-2/TRBV6-3	TRBJ1-1	ASSSLTDLMNTEAF
TRBD1	TRBV7-2	TRBJ1-2	ASSADRPRGGYT
TRBD1	TRBV10-2	TRBJ2-4	ASSEFGRGKNIQY
.	TRBV19	TRBJ2-2	ATSGGTANTGELF
.	TRBV15	TRBJ2-5	ATSNPGTPGGETQY
.	TRBV7-9	TRBJ2-4	ASSLGAGTKNIQY
TRBD1	TRBV6-1	TRBJ1-2	ASGPPGGPVGYT
TRBD1	TRBV12-5	TRBJ2-7	ASGKVPGGRLYEQY
TRBD2	TRBV20-1	TRBJ2-7	SAKRLATTYEQY
.	TRBV11-2	TRBJ1-1	ASNGGNMNTEAF
.	TRBV7-2	TRBJ2-7	ASSSQGDLYEQY
.	TRBV30	TRBJ2-2	AWSGADANTGELF
TRBD1	TRBV7-9	TRBJ1-6	ASSTGELRNSPLH
TRBD1	TRBV6-1	TRBJ1-2	ASSDRTQGVGGYT
.	TRBV28	TRBJ2-7	ASSSGGLSYEQY
.	TRBV7-9	TRBJ2-7	ASSLDRPLEGEQY
.	TRBV6-1	TRBJ1-5	ASSRDGNQPQH
.	TRBV15	TRBJ1-1	ATSRDRTVNTEAF
.	TRBV12-3/TRBV12-4	TRBJ2-7	ASTSSGRVGEQY
.	TRBV7-2	TRBJ1-3	ASSLARTVPGNTIY
.	TRBV20-1	TRBJ1-6	SASQGQVNSPLH
TRBD2	TRBV28	TRBJ2-7	ASSPPLGGRTYEQY
.	TRBV19	TRBJ1-2	ASTTLWDGDVGFGYT
.	TRBV7-2	TRBJ2-5	ASSLDGWETQY
.	TRBV20-1	TRBJ1-6	SARSQADTFPNSPLH
.	TRBV7-8	TRBJ1-2	ASRSRPGQGDYGYT
.	TRBV27	TRBJ2-7	ASSLTPKVYEQY
TRBD2	TRBV27	TRBJ2-2	ASSTSGRGNTGELF
.	TRBV19	TRBJ1-2	ASSVTGTSNYGYT
TRBD1	TRBV12-3/TRBV12-4	TRBJ1-6	ASSSGQRNSPLH
.	TRBV28	TRBJ1-5	ASSLETQH
.	TRBV6-5	TRBJ2-5	ASSYSRGGRETQY
.	TRBV7-2	TRBJ2-7	ASSLAGGAHEQY
TRBD1	TRBV28	TRBJ2-7	ASRWDREDYEQY
.	TRBV6-1	TRBJ2-4	ASSETAGGKNIQY